This TCR beta chain was sequenced in a study of CD8+ T cells in alopecia areata. Trimming cost V 4 bases and J 7 bases; bases outside gene matches: 13. The CDR3 runs to 16 residues. In germline, CDR1 is MGHDK, CDR2 SYGVNS. Investigators isolated RNA and reverse transcribed it into cDNA to act as the sequencing template. Measured with immunoSEQ multiplex PCR; TCRdb has only the in-frame clones, and not every one. The sample lists 100,000 or so clones, about three fifths occurring once. Treatment meaning: oral pan-JAK inhibitor, 5-10 mg twice daily. On this clone: As yet, its antigen is unknown.

Study-wide findings and caveats: TCR sharing was clearer in mice than between patients, perhaps partly owing to patient HLA diversity. In scalp and blood during tofacitinib, many expanded lesional clones persisted. Scalp clonality, along with expanded CD8+ clones among the top 100, was significantly decreased by tofacitinib.

The chain has TRBV25-1 and TRBJ2-1; the match to TRBD1 covers 7 bases. The source material was CD8+ T cells sorted from blood, sampled between weeks 55 and 65, from a patient treated with tofacitinib. The TCR was taken from a human donor with alopecia areata. The CDR3 sequence is CASSVGDRDPSNEQFF. DNA for the CDR3: TGTGCCAGCAGTGTGGGAGACAGGGACCCTAGTAATGAGCAGTTCTTC.